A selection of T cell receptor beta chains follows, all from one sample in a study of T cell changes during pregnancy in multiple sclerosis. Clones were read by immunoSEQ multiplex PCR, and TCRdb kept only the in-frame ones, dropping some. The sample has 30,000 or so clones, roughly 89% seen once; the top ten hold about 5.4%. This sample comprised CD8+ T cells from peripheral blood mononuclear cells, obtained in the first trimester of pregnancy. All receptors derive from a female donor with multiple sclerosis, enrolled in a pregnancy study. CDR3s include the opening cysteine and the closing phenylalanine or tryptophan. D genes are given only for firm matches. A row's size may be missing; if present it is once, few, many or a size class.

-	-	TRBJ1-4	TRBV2	TGTGCCAGCCGTAAAAACACTGGGGGGAGAGAGGCTAATGAAAAACTGTTTTTT	CASRKNTGGREANEKLFF
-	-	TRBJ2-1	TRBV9	TGTGCCAGCAGCGTATCAGGGAAGTCCTACAATGAGCAGTTCTTC	CASSVSGKSYNEQFF
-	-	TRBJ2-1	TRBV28	TGTGCCAGCAGTTTAGAGGGAGGTTCATACAATGAGCAGTTCTTC	CASSLEGGSYNEQFF
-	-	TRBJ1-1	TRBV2	TGTGCCAGCAGCGCTCTTCAGATTTTGAACACTGAAGCTTTCTTT	CASSALQILNTEAFF
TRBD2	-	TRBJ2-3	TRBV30	TGTGCCTGGAGTCCGGAGCGGGAGGGCCCGGAAGATACGCAGTATTTT	CAWSPEREGPEDTQYF
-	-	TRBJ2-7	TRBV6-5	TGTGCCAGCAGTTACTCGATTGCCGGCTCCTACGAGCAGTACTTC	CASSYSIAGSYEQYF
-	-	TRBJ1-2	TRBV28	TGTGCCAGCAGTTTATGGAAAGGACTCCCCTCTATTTGGGGCACCTTC	CASSLWKGLPSIWGTF
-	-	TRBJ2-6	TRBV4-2	TGTGCCAGCAGTTACCCCGATCCGGAGGGTTCCTCGGTCGGGGCCAACGTCCTGACTTTC	CASSYPDPEGSSVGANVLTF
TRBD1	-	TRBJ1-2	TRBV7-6	TGTGCCAGCAGCTTAGGGACAGGGGATGACTATGGCTACACCTTC	CASSLGTGDDYGYTF
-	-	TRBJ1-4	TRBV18	TGTGCCAGCTCACCAGGGAGGGCAGGCTTGGATGAAAAACTGTTTTTT	CASSPGRAGLDEKLFF
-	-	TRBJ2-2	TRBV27	TGTGCCAGCAGCTTAGGGTGGGCGTCCGGGGAGCTGTTTTTT	CASSLGWASGELFF
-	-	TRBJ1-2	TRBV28	TGTGCCAGCAGTGAAGACAGAGACCTAGGCTACACCTTC	CASSEDRDLGYTF
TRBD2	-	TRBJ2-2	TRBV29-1	TGCAGCGTTGTCTGGCGGGAGGGCTCCGGGGAGCTGTTTTTT	CSVVWREGSGELFF
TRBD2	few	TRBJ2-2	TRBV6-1	TGTGCCAGCAGTGAACTAGCGGATTACACCGGGGAGCTGTTTTTT	CASSELADYTGELFF
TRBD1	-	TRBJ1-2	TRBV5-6	TGTGCCAGCAGCCGGACAGGATTACATGGCTACACCTTC	CASSRTGLHGYTF
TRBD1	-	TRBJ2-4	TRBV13	TGTGCCAGCAGCTCGTCACAGGGGGCGTCGAAAAACATTCAGTACTTC	CASSSSQGASKNIQYF
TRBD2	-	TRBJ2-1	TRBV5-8	TGTGCCAGCAGCTTGGTAACTAGCGGGGACAATGAGCAGTTCTTC	CASSLVTSGDNEQFF
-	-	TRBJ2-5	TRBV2	TGTGCCAGCAGTGACCCTTCGGATCAGGAGGTCCAAGAGACCCAGTACTTC	CASSDPSDQEVQETQYF
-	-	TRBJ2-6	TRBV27	TGTGCCAGCAGTTTACGCGTCGGAGGACCTGGGGCCAACGTCCTGACTTTC	CASSLRVGGPGANVLTF
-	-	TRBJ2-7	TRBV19	TGTGCCAGTAGTCCCTCCGGGGGAGATTACGAGCAGTACTTC	CASSPSGGDYEQYF
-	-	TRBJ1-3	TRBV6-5	TGTGCCTCTGCCCCTCAGGAATTAGGTGGAAACACCATATATTTT	CASAPQELGGNTIYF
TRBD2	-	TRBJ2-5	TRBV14	TGTGCCAGCAGCCAAGTGGGGGGGATTCAAGAGACCCAGTACTTC	CASSQVGGIQETQYF